These 30 T cell receptor beta chains were all obtained from the same sample, sequenced in a study of blood T cell repertoires in COVID-19. Some clones are missing from TCRdb's copy, which holds only in-frame ones; the method was immunoSEQ multiplex PCR. The sample lists around 130,000 clones, 84% occurring once. The specimen was peripheral blood. Receptors were obtained from a man aged 30 to 45 with COVID-19, enrolled during active disease.

This chain connects TRBV9 to TRBJ2-7; possible D gene TRBD1, 5 bases. This CDR3 has 14 amino acids. Trimming left V 3 bases short and J 2 bases short, with 12 bases between. Looked up from germline, CDR1 is SGDLS and CDR2 is YYNGEE. The DNA for the CDR3 is TGTGCCAGCAGCGAGGGGCAGGTAGCCTACGAGCAGTACTTC. As protein: CASSEGQVAYEQYF.

This clone was found many times. Other DNA sequences in this sample translate to the same CDR3. The chain carries TRBV19 and TRBJ2-7; TRBD2 agrees at 12 bases. The CDR3 is 14 residues long. J lost 1 base, V lost 7 bases, and 2 bases had no gene match. The germline V gene encodes CDR1 LNHDA and CDR2 SQIVND (reference sequence). CDR3 nucleotides: TGTGCCAGTAAGACTAGCGGGAGTTCCTACGAGCAGTACTTC. Translated: CASKTSGSSYEQYF.

The rearrangement links TRBV6-5 to TRBJ1-2; 7 bases match TRBD1. V shed 6 bases, J shed 7 bases, and the junction held 8 bases outside the gene matches. Germline V lookup: CDR1 MNHEY, CDR2 SVGAGI. The CDR3 totals 13 residues. The CDR3 coding sequence is TGTGCCAGCAGCTCCGGGACAGTCTCTGGCTACACCTTC. Translation gives CASSSGTVSGYTF.

J is TRBJ2-3 and V is TRBV9, with D possibly being TRBD2 (6 bases). CDR1 SGDLS and CDR2 YYNGEE come from the germline V gene. The ends were cut back, 0 bases at V and 5 bases at J, with 16 bases in the middle. This CDR3 spans 16 amino acids. DNA of the CDR3: TGTGCCAGCAGCGTAGACTATCGAGGAGGGGTAGATACGCAGTATTTT. It specifies CASSVDYRGGVDTQYF.

The genes are TRBV28 and TRBJ1-2; a possible D gene is TRBD1 (6 bases). Per germline, CDR1 MDHEN and CDR2 SYDVKM. The ends were cut back, 8 bases at V and 6 bases at J, with 43 bases in the middle. This CDR3 has 22 amino acids. CDR3 sequence reads: CASGYTPGHTTLGPFLGNGYTF. CDR3 nucleotide sequence: TGTGCCAGCGGCTATACCCCGGGACATACAACCTTAGGGCCATTTTTGGGCAATGGCTACACCTTC.

V gene TRBV2 combines with J gene TRBJ2-7; 9 nucleotides agree with TRBD1. CDR1 is SNHLY and CDR2 is FYNNEI in the germline V gene. J was trimmed by 2 bases and V by 6 bases; bases with no gene match: 8. The CDR3 is 15 residues long. CDR3 nucleotides: TGTGCCAGCAGCGGGGACAGGGCGACTCCCTACGAGCAGTACTTC. Translated, it gives CASSGDRATPYEQYF.

The chain employs TRBV9 and TRBJ1-1; 7 nucleotides agree with TRBD1. This CDR3 is 13 amino acids long. Germline CDR1 SGDLS, CDR2 YYNGEE. After removal of 4 bases from V and 5 bases from J, the junction contained 5 bases not matched to a gene. The CDR3 sequence is CASSRQGRTEAFF. The DNA for the CDR3 is TGTGCCAGCAGCAGACAGGGTCGGACTGAAGCTTTCTTT.

V and J are TRBV27 and TRBJ1-5; D is ambiguous. Germline lookup yields CDR1 MNHEY and CDR2 SMNVEV (reference sequence). The CDR3 is made up of 13 amino acids. V lost 5 bases to trimming and J lost 6 bases, with 11 bases between them. CDR3 region: CASSPQSFQPQHF. Here the CDR3 DNA reads TGTGCCAGCAGTCCCCAGTCCTTTCAGCCCCAGCATTTT.

The CDR3 DNA reads TGTGCCAGCTCACCCCGACAGGGGCTCCTCAATGAGCAGTTCTTC. Its translation: CASSPRQGLLNEQFF. The rearrangement joins TRBV18 to TRBJ2-1, with 8 bases matching TRBD1. Germline lookup yields CDR1 KGHSH and CDR2 LQKENI. V was pared by 3 bases and J by 6 bases, with 7 bases of the junction left unmatched. This CDR3 comprises 15 residues. The whole variable domain, remainder taken from reference TRBV18 and TRBJ2-1, is NAGVMQNPRHLVRRRGQEARLRCSPMKGHSHVYWYRQLPEEGLKFMVYLQKENIIDESGMPKERFSAEFPKEGPSILRIQQVVRGDSAAYFCASSPRQGLLNEQFFGPGTRLTVL.

This chain links TRBV5-4 with TRBJ1-2; D is uncertain. Per germline, CDR1 SGHNT and CDR2 YYREEE (reference sequence). CDR3 length: 14 residues. Deletions cut 0 bases from V and 3 bases from J, with 9 bases between. The CDR3 loop reads CASSLAGLDYGYTF. The CDR3 DNA reads TGTGCCAGCAGCTTGGCGGGGTTGGACTATGGCTACACCTTC.

The rearrangement uses TRBV5-1 and TRBJ2-2; 7 nucleotides match TRBD2. CDR3 length: 15 amino acids. Germline loops: CDR1 SGHRS, CDR2 YFSETQ. Losses at the gene ends were 6 bases for V and 7 bases for J; bases not matched to a gene: 12. The CDR3 spells CASTRTEREIGELFF. The CDR3 nucleotides read TGCGCCAGCACCCGGACTGAGCGGGAAATCGGGGAGCTGTTTTTT.

CDR3 protein: CASSSPQGYEQYF. CDR3 DNA sequence: TGTGCCAGCAGTTCCCCTCAGGGATACGAGCAGTACTTC. This chain joins TRBV12-3 or TRBV12-4 and TRBJ2-7; a weak D match, TRBD1 (5 bases). The CDR3 has 13 residues. Trimming took off 4 bases at V and 4 bases at J, with 11 bases between the two ends.

The table lists this clone with a few counts. V is TRBV27 and J is TRBJ1-5; D remains unclear. Germline assignment: CDR1 MNHEY and CDR2 SMNVEV (reference sequence). V was trimmed by 5 bases and J by 1 base, leaving 15 bases between them. This CDR3 spans 16 amino acids. DNA for the CDR3: TGTGCCAGCAGTCCTCTAAAACGAGGGAGCAATCAGCCCCAGCATTTT. Protein sequence: CASSPLKRGSNQPQHF.

Only a few counts were recorded for this clone. The chain links TRBV9 to TRBJ2-3; TRBD2 agrees at 8 bases. The CDR3 sequence is 16 residues long. Unmatched junction bases numbered 3, after V lost 0 bases and J lost 0 bases. Germline CDR1 is SGDLS and CDR2 is YYNGEE. CDR3 residues: CASSVGASGSTDTQYF. CDR3 nucleotide sequence: TGTGCCAGCAGCGTAGGGGCTAGCGGGAGCACAGATACGCAGTATTTT.

V is TRBV7-2 and J is TRBJ2-1; TRBD2 matches 10 bases. V dropped 1 base and J dropped 4; count of bases not matched to a gene: 4. This CDR3 is 16 amino acids long. The germline gives CDR1 SGHTA, CDR2 FQGNSA. CDR3: CASSLGTSGTYNEQFF. The CDR3 DNA reads TGTGCCAGCAGCTTAGGGACTAGCGGAACTTACAATGAGCAGTTCTTC.

J is TRBJ2-3 and V is TRBV5-1; 8 positions agree with TRBD1. Germline CDR1 reads SGHRS; CDR2 reads YFSETQ. The CDR3 spans 14 residues. V was pared by 0 bases and J by 4 bases, with 1 base of the junction left unmatched. CDR3 bases: TGCGCCAGCAGCTTGGGGACAGGGCCAGATACGCAGTATTTT. It specifies CASSLGTGPDTQYF.

The CDR3 coding sequence is TGTGCCAGTAGTCCCCTCGCTGAAGCTTTCTTT. Its translation is CASSPLAEAFF. The gene calls are TRBV19 and TRBJ1-1; no clear D. Germline-derived CDR1 and CDR2 are LNHDA and SQIVND (reference sequence). CDR3 length: 11 amino acids. V dropped 5 bases and J dropped 6 bases, with 7 bases sitting between them.

The rearrangement joins TRBV24-1 to TRBJ1-1; 7 nucleotides match TRBD1. The V gene's germline CDR1 is KGHDR and CDR2 SFDVKD. This CDR3 contains 13 residues. The V and J ends lost 8 bases and 1 base, in that order; junction bases with no gene match: 3. The CDR3 region is CATMRTGNTEAFF. CDR3 bases: TGTGCCACCATGAGGACAGGGAACACTGAAGCTTTCTTT.

CDR3 loop: CASSRSSGITDTQYF. Here the CDR3 DNA reads TGTGCCAGCAGCCGTTCTAGCGGAATCACAGATACGCAGTATTTT. The chain carries TRBV3-1 (or the pseudogene TRBV3-2) and TRBJ2-3; 7 bases align to TRBD2. The V and J ends lost 4 bases and 2 bases, in that order; junction bases with no gene match: 6. From germline, CDR1 is LGHDT and CDR2 YNNKEL (reference sequence). The CDR3 length is 15 residues.

As concerns this clone: Other DNA sequences in the sample encode the same CDR3. The J gene is TRBJ2-2, the V gene TRBV4-1, with 11 bases lining up with TRBD1. The CDR3 is made up of 18 amino acids. J lost 5 bases, V lost 2 bases, and 10 bases had no gene match. Per the germline V gene, CDR1 is MGHRA and CDR2 is YSYEKL. CDR3 DNA: TGCGCCAGCAGCCAATCAGGCGAGGGACAGGGGGTTACCGGGGAGCTGTTTTTT. It encodes CASSQSGEGQGVTGELFF.

The V call is TRBV18, the J call TRBJ1-4; 8 bases agree with TRBD1. The trim removed 4 bases at V and 3 bases at J, leaving 4 bases unmatched. The CDR3 loop spans 15 amino acids. Germline assignment: CDR1 KGHSH and CDR2 LQKENI. CDR3 bases: TGTGCCAGCTCACGGCAACAGGGGGCTAATGAAAAACTGTTTTTT. It specifies CASSRQQGANEKLFF.

This chain joins TRBV7-8 and TRBJ1-2; D gene unclear. Per germline, CDR1 SGHVS and CDR2 FQNEAQ. The CDR3 extends over 12 amino acids. Trimming cost V 5 bases and J 4 bases, with 8 bases left between them. In nucleotides, the CDR3 is TGTGCCAGCAGCCTTTCGGGCTATGGCTACACCTTC. This sequence encodes CASSLSGYGYTF.

The J gene is TRBJ2-7, the V gene TRBV13, with TRBD1 matching over 8 bases. The CDR3 sequence is 16 residues long. Trimming cost V 5 bases and J 3 bases; bases outside gene matches: 12. Germline CDR1 reads PRHDT; CDR2 reads FYEKMQ (reference sequence). For the CDR3, the DNA is TGTGCCAGCAGCACCTTTTCAGGGGGCGAACTCTACGAGCAGTACTTC. Protein product: CASSTFSGGELYEQYF. Looking up the rest from reference TRBV13 and TRBJ2-7 gives the full variable domain: AAGVIQSPRHLIKEKRETATLKCYPIPRHDTVYWYQQGPGQDPQFLISFYEKMQSDKGSIPDRFSAQQFSDYHSELNMSSLELGDSALYFCASSTFSGGELYEQYFGPGTRLTVT.

V and J are TRBV28 and TRBJ2-1, with TRBD2 as a possible D gene (5 bases). Germline assignment: CDR1 MDHEN and CDR2 SYDVKM. The V end lost 11 bases, the J end lost 5 bases, and 7 bases lay between the germline ends. The CDR3 has 10 amino acids. CDR3 residues: CASADNEQFF. The CDR3 coding sequence is TGTGCCTCAGCGGACAATGAGCAGTTCTTC.

The rearrangement links TRBV5-1 to TRBJ2-3; D gene ambiguous. Germline CDR1 SGHRS, CDR2 YFSETQ. Trimming pared 6 bases from V and 7 bases from J, leaving 9 bases between. The length of the CDR3 is 11 residues. The CDR3 loop is CASTRGNTQYF. CDR3 bases: TGCGCCAGCACCCGCGGAAATACGCAGTATTTT.

The rearrangement uses TRBV27 and TRBJ1-2, with 12 bases that match TRBD1. The CDR3 consists of 14 residues. Per the germline V gene, CDR1 is MNHEY and CDR2 is SMNVEV (reference sequence). J lost 6 bases, V lost 3 bases, and 2 bases had no gene match. The CDR3 DNA follows: TGTGCCAGCAGTTTCGGGACAGGGGGCGATGGCTACACCTTC. Its protein is CASSFGTGGDGYTF.

The sample holds many counts of this clone. The rearrangement joins TRBV21-1 to TRBJ2-3; no DNA check was done on the table's D call, TRBD2. TRBV21-1 represents a pseudogene. The CDR3 runs to 23 residues. The CDR3 is CASSKARGLLWASGRAGTDTQYF. DNA for the CDR3: TGTGCCAGCAGCAAAGCGCGAGGGCTCCTGTGGGCTAGCGGGAGGGCTGGAACAGATACGCAGTATTTT.

The genes are TRBV5-1 and TRBJ2-1; maybe TRBD2 (6 bases). Deletions cut 0 bases from V and 9 bases from J, with 10 bases between. The CDR3 spans 13 residues. The germline CDR1 and CDR2 sequences are SGHRS and YFSETQ. The CDR3 region is CASSLVLGGEQFF. In DNA, the CDR3 is TGCGCCAGCAGCTTGGTCCTGGGAGGTGAGCAGTTCTTC. The full variable domain, its missing parts supplied by reference TRBV5-1 and TRBJ2-1, is KAGVTQTPRYLIKTRGQQVTLSCSPISGHRSVSWYQQTPGQGLQFLFEYFSETQRNKGNFPGRFSGRQFSNSRSEMNVSTLELGDSALYLCASSLVLGGEQFFGPGTRLTVL.

There are a few counts of this clone. V and J are TRBV13 and TRBJ2-7; 7 positions match TRBD2. V gave up 5 bases and J gave up 9 bases; unmatched junction bases: 16. CDR1 and CDR2 from the germline V gene are PRHDT and FYEKMQ (reference sequence). This CDR3 comprises 15 residues. CDR3 DNA sequence: TGTGCCAGCAGCCCGGGGACTACCCTTCTACGTGGGCAGTACTTC. This codes for CASSPGTTLLRGQYF. The variable domain in full, with the rest retrieved from reference TRBV13 and TRBJ2-7, is AAGVIQSPRHLIKEKRETATLKCYPIPRHDTVYWYQQGPGQDPQFLISFYEKMQSDKGSIPDRFSAQQFSDYHSELNMSSLELGDSALYFCASSPGTTLLRGQYFGPGTRLTVT.

This clone appeared a single time. The rearrangement links TRBV7-9 to TRBJ1-2, with 7 bases matching TRBD1. Germline lookup yields CDR1 SEHNR and CDR2 FQNEAQ (reference sequence). J lost 1 base, V lost 5 bases, and 4 bases had no gene match. The CDR3 length is 14 residues. The chain's CDR3 is CASSLDRINYGYTF. As DNA, the CDR3 is TGTGCCAGCAGCCTGGACAGGATTAACTATGGCTACACCTTC.